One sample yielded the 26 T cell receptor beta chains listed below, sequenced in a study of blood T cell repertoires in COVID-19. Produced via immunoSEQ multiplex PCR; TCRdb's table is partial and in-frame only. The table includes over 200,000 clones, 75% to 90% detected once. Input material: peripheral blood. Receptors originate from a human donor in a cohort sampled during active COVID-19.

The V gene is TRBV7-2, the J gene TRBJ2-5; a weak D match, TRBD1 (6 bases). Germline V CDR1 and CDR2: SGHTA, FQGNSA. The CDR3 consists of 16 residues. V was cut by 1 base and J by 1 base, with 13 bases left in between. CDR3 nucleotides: TGTGCCAGCAGCTTAGGGGGTAGAGGGGGCCAAGAGACCCAGTACTTC. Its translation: CASSLGGRGGQETQYF.

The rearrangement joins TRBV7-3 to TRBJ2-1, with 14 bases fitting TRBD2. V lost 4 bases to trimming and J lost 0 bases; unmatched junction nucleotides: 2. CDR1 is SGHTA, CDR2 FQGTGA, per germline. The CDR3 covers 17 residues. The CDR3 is CASSSGTSGSSYNEQFF. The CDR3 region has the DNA TGTGCCAGCAGCTCCGGGACTAGCGGGAGCTCCTACAATGAGCAGTTCTTC.

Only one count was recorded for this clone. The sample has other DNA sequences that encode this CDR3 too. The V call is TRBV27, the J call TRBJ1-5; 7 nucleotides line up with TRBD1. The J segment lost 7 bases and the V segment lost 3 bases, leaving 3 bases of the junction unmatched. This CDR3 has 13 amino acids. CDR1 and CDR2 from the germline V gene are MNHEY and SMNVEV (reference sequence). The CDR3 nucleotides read TGTGCCAGCAGTTTGGCAGGGGGACAGCCCCAGCATTTT. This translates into CASSLAGGQPQHF.

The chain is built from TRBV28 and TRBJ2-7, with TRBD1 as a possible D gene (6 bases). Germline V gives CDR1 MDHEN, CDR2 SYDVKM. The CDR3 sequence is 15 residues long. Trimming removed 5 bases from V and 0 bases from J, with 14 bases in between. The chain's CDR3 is CASSLRQATSYEQYF. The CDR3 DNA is TGTGCCAGCAGTCTCCGACAGGCTACCTCCTACGAGCAGTACTTC. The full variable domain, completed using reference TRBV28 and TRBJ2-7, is DVKVTQSSRYLVKRTGEKVFLECVQDMDHENMFWYRQDPGLGLRLIYFSYDVKMKEKGDIPEGYSVSREKKERFSLILESASTNQTSMYLCASSLRQATSYEQYFGPGTRLTVT.

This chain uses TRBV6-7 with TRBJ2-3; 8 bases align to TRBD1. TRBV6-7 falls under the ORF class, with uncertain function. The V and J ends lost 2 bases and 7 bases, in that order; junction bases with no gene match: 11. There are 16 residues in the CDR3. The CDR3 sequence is CASSYTDRGVHYTQYF. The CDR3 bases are TGTGCCAGCAGTTACACCGACAGGGGCGTGCATTATACGCAGTATTTT.

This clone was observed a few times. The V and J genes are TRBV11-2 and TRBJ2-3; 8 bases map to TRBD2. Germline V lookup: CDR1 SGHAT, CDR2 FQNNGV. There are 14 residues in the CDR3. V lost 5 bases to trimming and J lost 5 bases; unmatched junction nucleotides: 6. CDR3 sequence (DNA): TGTGCCAGCAGCCCCGGGACTAGGGGAGATACGCAGTATTTT. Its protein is CASSPGTRGDTQYF.

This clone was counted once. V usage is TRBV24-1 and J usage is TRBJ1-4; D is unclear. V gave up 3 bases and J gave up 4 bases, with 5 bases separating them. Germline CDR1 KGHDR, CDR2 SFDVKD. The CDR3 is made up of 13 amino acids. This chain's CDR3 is CATSDTDNEKLFF. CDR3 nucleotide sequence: TGTGCCACCAGTGATACAGATAATGAAAAACTGTTTTTT.

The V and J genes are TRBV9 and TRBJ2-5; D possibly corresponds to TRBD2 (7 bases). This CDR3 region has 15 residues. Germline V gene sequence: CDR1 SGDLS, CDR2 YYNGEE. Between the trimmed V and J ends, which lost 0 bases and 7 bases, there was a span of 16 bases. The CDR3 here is CASSVGAGAGGTQYF. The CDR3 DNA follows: TGTGCCAGCAGCGTAGGGGCGGGGGCCGGTGGGACCCAGTACTTC.

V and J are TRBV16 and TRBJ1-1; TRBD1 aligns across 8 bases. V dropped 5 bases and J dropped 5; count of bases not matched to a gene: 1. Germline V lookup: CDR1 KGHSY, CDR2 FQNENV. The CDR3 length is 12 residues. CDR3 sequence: CASSRQGTEAFF. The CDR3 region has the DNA TGTGCCAGCAGCAGACAGGGGACTGAAGCTTTCTTT.

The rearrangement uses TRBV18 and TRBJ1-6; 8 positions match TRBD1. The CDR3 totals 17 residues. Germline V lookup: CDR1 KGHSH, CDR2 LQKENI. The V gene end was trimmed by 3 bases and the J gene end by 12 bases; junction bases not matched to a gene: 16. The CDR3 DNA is TGTGCCAGCTCACCGACGGGGACAGGACCCATAATTCAACCCCTCCACTTT. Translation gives CASSPTGTGPIIQPLHF.

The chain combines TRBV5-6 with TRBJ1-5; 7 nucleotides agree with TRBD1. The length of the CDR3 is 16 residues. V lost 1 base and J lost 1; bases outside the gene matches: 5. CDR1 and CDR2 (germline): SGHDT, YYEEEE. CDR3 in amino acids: CASSLSRGWSNQPQHF. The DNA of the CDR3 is TGTGCCAGCAGCTTGAGCAGGGGGTGGAGCAATCAGCCCCAGCATTTT.

CDR3 amino acids: CASSLSGSIGGELFF. The DNA for the CDR3 is TGTGCCAGCAGCTTGAGCGGGAGTATCGGCGGGGAGCTGTTTTTT. This sequence joins TRBV7-2 and TRBJ2-2; 8 positions match TRBD2. CDR3 length: 15 residues. Trimming at V came to 3 bases and at J to 7 bases, leaving 7 bases not matched to a gene. CDR1 is SGHTA, CDR2 FQGNSA, per germline.

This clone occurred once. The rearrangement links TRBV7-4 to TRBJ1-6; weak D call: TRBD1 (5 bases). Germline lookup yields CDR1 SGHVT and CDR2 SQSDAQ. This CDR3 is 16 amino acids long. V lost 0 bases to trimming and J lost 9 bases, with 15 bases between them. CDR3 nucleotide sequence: TGTGCCAGCAGCTTAGCACAGGTAAGGGGCCGTTCACCCCTCCACTTT. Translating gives CASSLAQVRGRSPLHF.

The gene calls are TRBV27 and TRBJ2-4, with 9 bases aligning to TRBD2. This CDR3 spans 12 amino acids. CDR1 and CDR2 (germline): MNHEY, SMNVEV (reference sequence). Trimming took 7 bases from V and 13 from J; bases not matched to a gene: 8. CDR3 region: CASTSESGGQYF. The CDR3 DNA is TGTGCCAGCACCTCCGAAAGCGGGGGGCAGTACTTC.

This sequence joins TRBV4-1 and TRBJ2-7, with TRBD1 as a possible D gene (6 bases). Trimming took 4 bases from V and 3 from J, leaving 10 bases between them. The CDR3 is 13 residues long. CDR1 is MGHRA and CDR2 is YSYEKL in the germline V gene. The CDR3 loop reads CASSLQQGYEQYF. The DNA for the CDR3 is TGCGCCAGCAGCCTACAACAGGGCTACGAGCAGTACTTC.

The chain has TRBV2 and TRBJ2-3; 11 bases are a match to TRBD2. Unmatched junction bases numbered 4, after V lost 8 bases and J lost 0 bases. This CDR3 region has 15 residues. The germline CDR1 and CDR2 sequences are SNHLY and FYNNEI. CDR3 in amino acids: CASGGTSGSTDTQYF. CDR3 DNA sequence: TGTGCCAGCGGCGGGACTAGCGGTAGCACAGATACGCAGTATTTT.

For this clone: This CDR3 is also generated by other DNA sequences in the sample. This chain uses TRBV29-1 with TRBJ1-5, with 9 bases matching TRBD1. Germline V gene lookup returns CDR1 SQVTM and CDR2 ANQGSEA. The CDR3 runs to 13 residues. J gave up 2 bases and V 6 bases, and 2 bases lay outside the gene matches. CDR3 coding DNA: TGCAGCGTAAGGACAGGGGGCAATCAGCCCCAGCATTTT. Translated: CSVRTGGNQPQHF.

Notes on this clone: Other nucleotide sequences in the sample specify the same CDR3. The CDR3 DNA is TGTGCCAGCAGCTTAGATAGATCTAGCTACGAGCAGTACTTC. Translation: CASSLDRSSYEQYF. The J gene is TRBJ2-7, the V gene TRBV11-2; unclear D gene. The CDR3 is 14 residues long. V was cut by 0 bases and J by 3 bases, with 9 bases left in between. The germline CDR1 and CDR2 sequences are SGHAT and FQNNGV.

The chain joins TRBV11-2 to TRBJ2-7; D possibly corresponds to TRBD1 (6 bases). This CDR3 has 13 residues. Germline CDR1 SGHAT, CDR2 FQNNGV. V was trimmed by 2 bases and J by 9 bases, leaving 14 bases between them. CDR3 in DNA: TGTGCCAGCAGCTTAAGTCAGGGGTTGGGGCAGTACTTC. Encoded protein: CASSLSQGLGQYF. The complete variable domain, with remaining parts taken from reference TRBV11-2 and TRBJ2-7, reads EAGVAQSPRYKIIEKRQSVAFWCNPISGHATLYWYQQILGQGPKLLIQFQNNGVVDDSQLPKDRFSAERLKGVDSTLKIQPAKLEDSAVYLCASSLSQGLGQYFGPGTRLTVT.

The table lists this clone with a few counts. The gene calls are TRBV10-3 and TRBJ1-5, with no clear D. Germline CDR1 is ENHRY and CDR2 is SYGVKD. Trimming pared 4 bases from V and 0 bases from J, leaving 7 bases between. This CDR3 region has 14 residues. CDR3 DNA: TGTGCCATCAGTGGCGGGAATAGCAATCAGCCCCAGCATTTT. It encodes CAISGGNSNQPQHF.

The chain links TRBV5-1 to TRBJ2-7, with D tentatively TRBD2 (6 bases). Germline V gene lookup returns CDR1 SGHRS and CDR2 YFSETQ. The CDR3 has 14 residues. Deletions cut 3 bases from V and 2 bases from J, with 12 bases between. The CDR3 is CASSSNSGTYEQYF. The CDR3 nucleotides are TGCGCCAGCAGCTCGAATAGCGGTACCTACGAGCAGTACTTC.

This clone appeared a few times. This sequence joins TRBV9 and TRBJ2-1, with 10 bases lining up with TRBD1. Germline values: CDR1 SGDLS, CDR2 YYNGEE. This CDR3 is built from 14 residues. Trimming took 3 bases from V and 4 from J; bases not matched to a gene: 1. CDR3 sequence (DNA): TGTGCCAGCAGCGGGGGACAGGGGTACAATGAGCAGTTCTTC. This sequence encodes CASSGGQGYNEQFF.

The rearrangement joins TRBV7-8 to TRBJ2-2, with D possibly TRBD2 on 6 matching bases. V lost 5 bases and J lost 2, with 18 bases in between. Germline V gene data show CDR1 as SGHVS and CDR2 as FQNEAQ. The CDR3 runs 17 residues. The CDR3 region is CASSVWAGRINTGELFF. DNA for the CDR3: TGTGCCAGCAGCGTTTGGGCGGGACGGATAAACACCGGGGAGCTGTTTTTT.

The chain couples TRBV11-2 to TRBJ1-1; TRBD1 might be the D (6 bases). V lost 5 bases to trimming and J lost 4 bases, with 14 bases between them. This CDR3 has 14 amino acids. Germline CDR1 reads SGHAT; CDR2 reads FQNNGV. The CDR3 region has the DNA TGTGCCAGCAGCCTCAGGGGAAGAGGCACTGAAGCTTTCTTT. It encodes CASSLRGRGTEAFF.

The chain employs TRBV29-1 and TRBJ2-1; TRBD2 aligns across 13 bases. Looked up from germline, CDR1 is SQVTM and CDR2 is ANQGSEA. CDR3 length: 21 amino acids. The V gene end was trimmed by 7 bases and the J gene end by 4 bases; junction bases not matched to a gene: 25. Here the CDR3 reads CSANRDRGPTSGRATYNEQFF. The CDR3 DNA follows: TGCAGCGCCAACCGGGACAGGGGACCTACTAGCGGGAGGGCCACTTACAATGAGCAGTTCTTC.

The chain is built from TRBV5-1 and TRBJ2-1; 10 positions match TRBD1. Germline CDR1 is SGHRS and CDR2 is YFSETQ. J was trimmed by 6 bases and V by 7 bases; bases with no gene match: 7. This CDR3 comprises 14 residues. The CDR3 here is CASGRDRGTNEQFF. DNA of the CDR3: TGCGCCAGCGGCCGGGACAGGGGCACCAATGAGCAGTTCTTC.